Listed below are T cell receptor beta chains from one sample, sequenced in a study of T cell clonotyping in hematopoietic cell transplantation. Generated by immunoSEQ multiplex PCR, the TCRdb table keeps only in-frame clones and is missing some. The sample records 15,000 to 20,000 clones, about 93% being singletons. Input material: peripheral blood mononuclear cells. All receptors derive from a man aged 40-49 years in good health. Some clones in this sample may be carry-over from other donors' samples. Each CDR3 is given with its conserved first and last residue. D genes are given only for firm matches. Not all rows give a size; the values are once, few, many and, for expanded clones, a class.

>TRBD1|-|TRBV30|TRBJ2-7
CAWSVVGQGSYEQYF
TGTGCCTGGAGTGTGGTTGGACAGGGCTCCTACGAGCAGTACTTC
>-|-|TRBV7-9|TRBJ1-1
CASGPLEGRGDTEAFF
TGTGCCAGCGGCCCCTTAGAAGGACGCGGGGACACTGAAGCTTTCTTT
>TRBD1|-|TRBV28|TRBJ1-5
CASRGQGANQPQHF
TGTGCCAGCAGGGGACAGGGGGCCAACCAGCCCCAGCATTTT
>TRBD1|-|TRBV5-4|TRBJ2-3
CASGETGRPDTQYF
TGTGCCAGCGGCGAGACAGGGCGCCCAGATACGCAGTATTTT
>-|-|TRBV7-2|TRBJ1-1
CASSFTPRPNTEAFF
TGTGCCAGCAGCTTCACTCCCAGGCCCAACACTGAAGCTTTCTTT
>-|-|TRBV30|TRBJ2-7
CAWSYTGPYEQYF
TGTGCCTGGAGTTACACGGGGCCCTACGAGCAGTACTTC
>-|-|TRBV9|TRBJ1-3
CASSVGAGLGRTDF
TGTGCCAGCAGCGTAGGGGCAGGTCTCGGAAGAACAGATTTT
>-|once|TRBV28|TRBJ2-7
CASTARGADEQYF
TGTGCCAGCACCGCCAGGGGTGCCGACGAGCAGTACTTC
>-|-|TRBV19|TRBJ1-5
CASRPTYSNQPQHF
TGTGCCAGTAGACCAACTTATAGCAATCAGCCCCAGCATTTT
>-|-|TRBV9|TRBJ2-1
CASSVGRINNEQFF
TGTGCCAGCAGCGTAGGTAGGATCAACAATGAGCAGTTCTTC
>-|-|TRBV5-1|TRBJ2-7
CASSLVAGSYEQYF
TGCGCCAGCAGCTTGGTAGCCGGCTCCTACGAGCAGTACTTC
>TRBD1|-|TRBV25-1|TRBJ2-4
CASAKQGAENIQYF
TGTGCCAGCGCCAAACAGGGGGCTGAAAACATTCAGTACTTC
>-|-|TRBV20-1|TRBJ2-1
CSATIYNEQFF
TGCAGTGCAACCATTTACAATGAGCAGTTCTTC
>-|-|TRBV7-2|TRBJ2-5
CASSLRRAGKETQYF
TGTGCCAGCAGCTTACGCCGGGCGGGAAAAGAGACCCAGTACTTC
>TRBD1|-|TRBV5-1|TRBJ1-1
CASSVTGGVTEAFF
TGCGCCAGCAGCGTGACAGGGGGAGTCACTGAAGCTTTCTTT
>-|-|TRBV9|TRBJ2-3
CASSVAVKAGRLRTDTQYF
TGTGCCAGCAGCGTAGCCGTGAAGGCCGGGAGACTCCGCACAGATACGCAGTATTTT
>-|-|TRBV7-3|TRBJ2-3
CASSLGGTSTDTQYF
TGTGCCAGCAGCTTAGGCGGGACTAGCACAGATACGCAGTATTTT